This TCR beta chain was documented in a study of blood T cell repertoires in COVID-19. About the study: Sites across the United States, Italy and Spain contributed samples from acute and convalescent COVID-19.

All recovered Cohort 3 donors got two negative PCRs, got clearance, or saw symptom resolution. Libraries were prepared by immunoSEQ multiplex PCR; TCRdb keeps only in-frame clonotypes and omits some of them. This table has approximately 270,000 clones, 80% to 90% appearing once. Germline values: CDR1 MNHEY, CDR2 SMNVEV (reference sequence). The V and J ends lost 5 bases and 6 bases, in that order; junction bases with no gene match: 6. This CDR3 is built from 14 residues. This clonotype was sampled from a woman in her thirties who had recovered from COVID-19. The chain joins TRBV27 to TRBJ2-1, with 8 bases fitting TRBD2. Sequenced sample: PBMCs or T cells enriched from blood (not recorded which). CDR3 sequence: CASSIRLASNEQFF. CDR3 nucleotides: TGTGCCAGCAGTATCCGACTAGCGAGCAATGAGCAGTTCTTC.